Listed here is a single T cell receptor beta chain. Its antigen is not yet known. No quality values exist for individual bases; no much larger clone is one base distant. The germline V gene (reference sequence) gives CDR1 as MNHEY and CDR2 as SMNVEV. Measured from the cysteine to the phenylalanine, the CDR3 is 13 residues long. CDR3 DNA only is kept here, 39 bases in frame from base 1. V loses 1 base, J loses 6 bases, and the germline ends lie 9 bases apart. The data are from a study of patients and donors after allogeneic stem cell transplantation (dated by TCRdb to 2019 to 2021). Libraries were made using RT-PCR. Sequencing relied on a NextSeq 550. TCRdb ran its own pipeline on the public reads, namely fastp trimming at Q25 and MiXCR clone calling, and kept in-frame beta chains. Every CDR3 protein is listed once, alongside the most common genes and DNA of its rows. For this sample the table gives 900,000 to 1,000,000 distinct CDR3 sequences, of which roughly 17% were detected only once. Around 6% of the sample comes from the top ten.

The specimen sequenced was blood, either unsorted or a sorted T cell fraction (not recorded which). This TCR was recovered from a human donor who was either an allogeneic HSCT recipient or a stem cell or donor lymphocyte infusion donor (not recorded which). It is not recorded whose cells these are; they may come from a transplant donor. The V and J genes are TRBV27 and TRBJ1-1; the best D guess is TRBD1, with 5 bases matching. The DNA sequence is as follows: TGTGCCAGCAGTTTATGGGGGAGGGCTGAAGCTTTCTTT. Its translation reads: CASSLWGRAEAFF.